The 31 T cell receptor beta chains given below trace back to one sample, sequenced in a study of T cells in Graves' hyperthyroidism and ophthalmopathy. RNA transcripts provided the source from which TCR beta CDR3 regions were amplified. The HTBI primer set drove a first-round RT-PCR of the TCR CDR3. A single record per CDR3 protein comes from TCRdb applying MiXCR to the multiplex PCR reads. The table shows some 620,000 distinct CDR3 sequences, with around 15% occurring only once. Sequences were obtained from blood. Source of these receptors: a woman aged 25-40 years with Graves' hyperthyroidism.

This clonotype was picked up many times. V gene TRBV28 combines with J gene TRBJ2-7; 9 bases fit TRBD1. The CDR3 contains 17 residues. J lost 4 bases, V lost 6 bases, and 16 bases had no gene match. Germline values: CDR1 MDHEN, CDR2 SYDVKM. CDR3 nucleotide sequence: TGTGCCAGCAGCACCATTAGGACAGGGGATGGGACTTACGAGCAGTACTTC. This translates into CASSTIRTGDGTYEQYF.

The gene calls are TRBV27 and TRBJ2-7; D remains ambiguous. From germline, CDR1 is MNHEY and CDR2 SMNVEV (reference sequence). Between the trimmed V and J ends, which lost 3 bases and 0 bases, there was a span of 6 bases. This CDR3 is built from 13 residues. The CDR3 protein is CASSFVFSYEQYF. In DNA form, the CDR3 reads TGTGCCAGCAGTTTCGTCTTCTCCTACGAGCAGTACTTC.

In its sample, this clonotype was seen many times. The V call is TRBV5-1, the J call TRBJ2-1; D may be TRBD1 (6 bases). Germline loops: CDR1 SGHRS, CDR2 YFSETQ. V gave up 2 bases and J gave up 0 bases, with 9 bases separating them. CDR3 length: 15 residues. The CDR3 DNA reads TGCGCCAGCAGCTTACAGGACAGCTCCTACAATGAGCAGTTCTTC. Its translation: CASSLQDSSYNEQFF.

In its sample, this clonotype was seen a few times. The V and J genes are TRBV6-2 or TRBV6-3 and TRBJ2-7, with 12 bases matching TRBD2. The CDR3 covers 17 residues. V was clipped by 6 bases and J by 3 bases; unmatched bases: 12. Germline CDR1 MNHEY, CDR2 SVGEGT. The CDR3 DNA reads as TGTGCCAGCAGGCCCCAAGCGACTAGCGGGAGACTCTACGAGCAGTACTTC. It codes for CASRPQATSGRLYEQYF.

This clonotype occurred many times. The CDR3 is CASSLRDRVTTEAFF. The CDR3 DNA reads as TGTGCCAGCAGTCTCCGGGACAGGGTGACCACTGAAGCTTTCTTT. The chain recombines TRBV28 with TRBJ1-1; 9 bases are shared with TRBD1. This CDR3 comprises 15 residues. CDR1 is MDHEN, CDR2 SYDVKM, per germline. V shed 5 bases, J shed 4 bases, and the junction held 8 bases outside the gene matches.

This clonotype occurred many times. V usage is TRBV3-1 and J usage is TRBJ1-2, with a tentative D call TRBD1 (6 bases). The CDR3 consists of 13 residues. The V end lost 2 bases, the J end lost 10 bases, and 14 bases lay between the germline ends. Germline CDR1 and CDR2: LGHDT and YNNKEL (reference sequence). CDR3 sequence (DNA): TGTGCCAGCAGCCAATGGGTCGGGACACCCTACACCTTC. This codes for CASSQWVGTPYTF. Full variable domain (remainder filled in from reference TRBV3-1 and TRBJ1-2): DTAVSQTPKYLVTQMGNDKSIKCEQNLGHDTMYWYKQDSKKFLKIMFSYNNKELIINETVPNRFSPKSPDKAHLNLHINSLELGDSAVYFCASSQWVGTPYTFGSGTRLTVV.

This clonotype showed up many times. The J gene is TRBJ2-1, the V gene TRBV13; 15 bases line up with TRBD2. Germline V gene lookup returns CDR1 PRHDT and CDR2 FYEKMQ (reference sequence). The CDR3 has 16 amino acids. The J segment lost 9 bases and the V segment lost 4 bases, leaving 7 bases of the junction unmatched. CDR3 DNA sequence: TGTGCCAGCAGCTACGGGACTAGCGGGAGGAAAGGTGAGCAGTTCTTC. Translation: CASSYGTSGRKGEQFF.

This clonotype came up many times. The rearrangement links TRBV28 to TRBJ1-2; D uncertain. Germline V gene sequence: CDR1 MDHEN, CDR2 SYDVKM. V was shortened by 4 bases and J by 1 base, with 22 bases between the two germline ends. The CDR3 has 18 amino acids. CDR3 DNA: TGTGCCAGCAGTTCCACCTCGTGGACCGACGTTGATAACTATGGCTACACCTTC. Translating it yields CASSSTSWTDVDNYGYTF.

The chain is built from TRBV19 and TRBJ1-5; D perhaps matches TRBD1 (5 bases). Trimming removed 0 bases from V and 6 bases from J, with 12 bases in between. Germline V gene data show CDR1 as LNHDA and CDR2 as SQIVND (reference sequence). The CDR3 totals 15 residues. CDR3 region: CASSIDLKGSQPQHF. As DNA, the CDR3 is TGTGCCAGTAGTATAGATCTCAAGGGGAGTCAGCCCCAGCATTTT. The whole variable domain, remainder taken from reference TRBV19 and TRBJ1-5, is DGGITQSPKYLFRKEGQNVTLSCEQNLNHDAMYWYRQDPGQGLRLIYYSQIVNDFQKGDIAEGYSVSREKKESFPLTVTSAQKNPTAFYLCASSIDLKGSQPQHFGDGTRLSIL.

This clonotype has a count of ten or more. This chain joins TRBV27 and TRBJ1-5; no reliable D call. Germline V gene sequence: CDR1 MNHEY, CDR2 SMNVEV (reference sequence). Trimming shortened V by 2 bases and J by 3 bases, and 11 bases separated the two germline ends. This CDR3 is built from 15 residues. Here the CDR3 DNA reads TGTGCCAGCAGTTTAACCAGGCCCCCCAATCAGCCCCAGCATTTT. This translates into CASSLTRPPNQPQHF.

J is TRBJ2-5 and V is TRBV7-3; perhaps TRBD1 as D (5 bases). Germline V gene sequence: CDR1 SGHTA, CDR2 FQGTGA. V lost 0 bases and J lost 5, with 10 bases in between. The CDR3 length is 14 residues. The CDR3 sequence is CASSLTGVAETQYF. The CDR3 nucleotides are TGTGCCAGCAGCTTAACAGGGGTGGCGGAGACCCAGTACTTC.

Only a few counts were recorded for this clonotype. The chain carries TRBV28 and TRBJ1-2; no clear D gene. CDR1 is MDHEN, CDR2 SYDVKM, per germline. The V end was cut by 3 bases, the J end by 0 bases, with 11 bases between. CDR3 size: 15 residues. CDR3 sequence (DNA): TGTGCCAGCAGTTTCTCTACCTCCGCTAACTATGGCTACACCTTC. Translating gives CASSFSTSANYGYTF.

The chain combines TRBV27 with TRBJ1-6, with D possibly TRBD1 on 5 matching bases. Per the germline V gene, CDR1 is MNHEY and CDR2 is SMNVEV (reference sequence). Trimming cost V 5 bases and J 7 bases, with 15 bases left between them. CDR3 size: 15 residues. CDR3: CASSGYAGMNSPLHF. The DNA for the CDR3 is TGTGCCAGCAGTGGGTATGCAGGGATGAATTCACCCCTCCACTTT.

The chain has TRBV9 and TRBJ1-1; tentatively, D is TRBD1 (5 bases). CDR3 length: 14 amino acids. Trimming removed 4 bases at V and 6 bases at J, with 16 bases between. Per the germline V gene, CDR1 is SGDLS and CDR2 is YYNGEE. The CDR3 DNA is TGTGCCAGCAGCCCCGATGGGGGGAGGGCTGAAGCTTTCTTT. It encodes CASSPDGGRAEAFF.

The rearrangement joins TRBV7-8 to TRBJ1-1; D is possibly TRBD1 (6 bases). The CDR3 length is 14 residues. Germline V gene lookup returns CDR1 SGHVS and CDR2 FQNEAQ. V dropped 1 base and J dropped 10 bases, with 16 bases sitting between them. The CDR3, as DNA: TGTGCCAGCAGCTTAGGGTTGGGTACAGGGAGAGCTTTCTTT. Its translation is CASSLGLGTGRAFF.

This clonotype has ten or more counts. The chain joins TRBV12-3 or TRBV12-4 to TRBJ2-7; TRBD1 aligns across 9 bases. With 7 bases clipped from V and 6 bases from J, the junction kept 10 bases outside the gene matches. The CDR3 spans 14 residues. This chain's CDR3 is CASTWGQGFSEQYF. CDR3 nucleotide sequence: TGTGCCAGCACCTGGGGACAGGGATTTAGCGAGCAGTACTTC.

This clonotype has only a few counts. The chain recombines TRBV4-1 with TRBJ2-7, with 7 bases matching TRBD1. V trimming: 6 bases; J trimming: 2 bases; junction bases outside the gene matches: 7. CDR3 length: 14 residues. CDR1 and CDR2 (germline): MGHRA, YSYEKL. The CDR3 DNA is TGCGCCAGCAGATCGAGCCAGGGGGCCTACGAGCAGTACTTC. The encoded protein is CASRSSQGAYEQYF.

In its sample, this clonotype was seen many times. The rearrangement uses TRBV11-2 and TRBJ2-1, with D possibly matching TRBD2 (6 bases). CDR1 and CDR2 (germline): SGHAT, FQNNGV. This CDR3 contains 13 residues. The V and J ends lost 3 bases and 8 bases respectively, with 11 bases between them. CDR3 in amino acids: CASSFTGGHEQFF. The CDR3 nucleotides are TGTGCCAGCAGCTTTACCGGGGGTCATGAGCAGTTCTTC.

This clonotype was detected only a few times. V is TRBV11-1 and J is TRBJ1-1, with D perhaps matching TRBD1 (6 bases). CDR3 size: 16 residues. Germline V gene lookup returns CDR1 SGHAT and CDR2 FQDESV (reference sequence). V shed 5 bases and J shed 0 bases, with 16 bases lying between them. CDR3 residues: CASSLRDTYLNTEAFF. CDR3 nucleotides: TGTGCCAGCAGCCTCCGGGACACGTATTTGAACACTGAAGCTTTCTTT.

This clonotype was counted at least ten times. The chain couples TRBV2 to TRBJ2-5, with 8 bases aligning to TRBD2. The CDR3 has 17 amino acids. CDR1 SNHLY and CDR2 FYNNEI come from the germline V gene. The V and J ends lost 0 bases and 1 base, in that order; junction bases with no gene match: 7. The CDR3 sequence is CASSEALIAGSQETQYF. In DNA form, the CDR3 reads TGTGCCAGCAGTGAAGCGCTTATAGCGGGGAGCCAAGAGACCCAGTACTTC. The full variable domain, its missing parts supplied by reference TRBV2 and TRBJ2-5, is EPEVTQTPSHQVTQMGQEVILRCVPISNHLYFYWYRQILGQKVEFLVSFYNNEISEKSEIFDDQFSVERPDGSNFTLKIRSTKLEDSAMYFCASSEALIAGSQETQYFGPGTRLLVL.

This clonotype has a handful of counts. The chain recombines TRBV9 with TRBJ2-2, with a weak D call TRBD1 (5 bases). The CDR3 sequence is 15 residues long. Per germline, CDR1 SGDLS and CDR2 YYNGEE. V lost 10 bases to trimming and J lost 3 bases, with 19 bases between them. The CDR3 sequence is CASTSTDRDTGELFF. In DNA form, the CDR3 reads TGTGCCTCAACCTCAACCGACAGAGACACCGGGGAGCTGTTTTTT.

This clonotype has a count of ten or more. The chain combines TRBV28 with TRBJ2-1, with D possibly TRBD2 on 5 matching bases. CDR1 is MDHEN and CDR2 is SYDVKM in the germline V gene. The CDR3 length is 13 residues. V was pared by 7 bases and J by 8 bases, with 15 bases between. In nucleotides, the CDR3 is TGTGCCAGCACCGCGGGTGGTTGGGATGAGCAGTTCTTC. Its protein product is CASTAGGWDEQFF.

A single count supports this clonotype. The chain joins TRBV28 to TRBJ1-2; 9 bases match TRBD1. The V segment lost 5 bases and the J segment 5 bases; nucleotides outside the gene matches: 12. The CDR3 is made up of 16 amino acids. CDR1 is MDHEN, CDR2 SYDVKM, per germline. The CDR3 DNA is TGTGCCAGCAGTGCGCGGGGACAGGGCGTTTCGTATGGCTACACCTTC. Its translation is CASSARGQGVSYGYTF.

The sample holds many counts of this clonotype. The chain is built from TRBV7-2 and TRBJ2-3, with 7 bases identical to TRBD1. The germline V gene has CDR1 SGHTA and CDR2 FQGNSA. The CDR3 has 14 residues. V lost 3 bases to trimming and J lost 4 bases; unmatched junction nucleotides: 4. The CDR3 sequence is CASSFTGAADTQYF. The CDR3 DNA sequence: TGTGCCAGCAGCTTCACAGGGGCGGCAGATACGCAGTATTTT. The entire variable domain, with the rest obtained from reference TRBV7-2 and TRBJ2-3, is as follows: GAGVSQSPSNKVTEKGKDVELRCDPISGHTALYWYRQSLGQGLEFLIYFQGNSAPDKSGLPSDRFSAERTGGSVSTLTIQRTQQEDSAVYLCASSFTGAADTQYFGPGTRLTVL.

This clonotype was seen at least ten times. The CDR3 DNA reads TGTGCCAGCAGTTCCCAAGGAGCCCGAAGGGAAGAGACCCAGTACTTC. Translated: CASSSQGARREETQYF. The chain carries TRBV28 and TRBJ2-5, with D hard to call. CDR1 MDHEN and CDR2 SYDVKM come from the germline V gene. The V end was cut by 4 bases, the J end by 3 bases, with 18 bases between. CDR3 length: 16 residues.

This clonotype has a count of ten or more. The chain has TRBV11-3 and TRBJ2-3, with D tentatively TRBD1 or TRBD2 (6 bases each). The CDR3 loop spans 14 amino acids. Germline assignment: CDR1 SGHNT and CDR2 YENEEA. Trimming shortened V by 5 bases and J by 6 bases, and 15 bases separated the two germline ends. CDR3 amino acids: CASSPRTGADTQYF. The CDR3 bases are TGTGCCAGCAGCCCCCGAACGGGGGCGGATACGCAGTATTTT.

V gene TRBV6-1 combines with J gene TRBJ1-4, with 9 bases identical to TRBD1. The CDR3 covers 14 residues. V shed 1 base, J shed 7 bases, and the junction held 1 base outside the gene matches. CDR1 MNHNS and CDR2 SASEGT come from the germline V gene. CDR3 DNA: TGTGCCAGCAGTGAAGGGACAGGGGTTGAAAAACTGTTTTTT. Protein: CASSEGTGVEKLFF.

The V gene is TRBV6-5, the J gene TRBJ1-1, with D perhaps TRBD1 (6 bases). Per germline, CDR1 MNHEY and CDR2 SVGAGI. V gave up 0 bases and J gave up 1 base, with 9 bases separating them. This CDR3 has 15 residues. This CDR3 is CASSYSKGGNTEAFF. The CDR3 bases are TGTGCCAGCAGTTACTCAAAGGGGGGGAACACTGAAGCTTTCTTT.

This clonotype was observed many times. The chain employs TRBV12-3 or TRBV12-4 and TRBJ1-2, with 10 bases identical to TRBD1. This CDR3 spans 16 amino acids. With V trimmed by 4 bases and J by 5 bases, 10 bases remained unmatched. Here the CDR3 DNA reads TGTGCCAGCAGTTCCTTAGCGACAGGGGGCTATTATGGCTACACCTTC. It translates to CASSSLATGGYYGYTF.

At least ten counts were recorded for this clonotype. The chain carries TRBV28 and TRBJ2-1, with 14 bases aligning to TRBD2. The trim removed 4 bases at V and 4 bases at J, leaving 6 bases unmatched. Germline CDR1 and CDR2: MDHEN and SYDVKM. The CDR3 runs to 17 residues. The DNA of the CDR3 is TGTGCCAGCAGTTCCCCGGGACTAGCGGGAGCGTACAATGAGCAGTTCTTC. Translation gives CASSSPGLAGAYNEQFF.

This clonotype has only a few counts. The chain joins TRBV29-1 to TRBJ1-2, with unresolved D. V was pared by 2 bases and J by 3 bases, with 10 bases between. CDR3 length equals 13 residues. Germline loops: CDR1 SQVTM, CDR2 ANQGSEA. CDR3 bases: TGCAGCGTTGAATCCTCCGATTACTATGGCTACACCTTC. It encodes CSVESSDYYGYTF. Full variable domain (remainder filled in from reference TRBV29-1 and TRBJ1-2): SAVISQKPSRDICQRGTSLTIQCQVDSQVTMMFWYRQQPGQSLTLIATANQGSEATYESGFVIDKFPISRPNLTFSTLTVSNMSPEDSSIYLCSVESSDYYGYTFGSGTRLTVV.